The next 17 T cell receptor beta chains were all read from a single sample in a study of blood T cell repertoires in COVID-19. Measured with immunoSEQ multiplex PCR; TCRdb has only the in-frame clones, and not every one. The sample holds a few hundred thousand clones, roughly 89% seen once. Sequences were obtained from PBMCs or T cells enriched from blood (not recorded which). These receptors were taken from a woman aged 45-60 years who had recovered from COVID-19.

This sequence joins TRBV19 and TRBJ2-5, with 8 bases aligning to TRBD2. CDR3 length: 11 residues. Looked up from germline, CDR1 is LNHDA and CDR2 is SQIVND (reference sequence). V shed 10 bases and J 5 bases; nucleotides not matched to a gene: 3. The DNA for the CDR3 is TGTGCCACCTCGGGAGGGGAGACCCAGTACTTC. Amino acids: CATSGGETQYF.

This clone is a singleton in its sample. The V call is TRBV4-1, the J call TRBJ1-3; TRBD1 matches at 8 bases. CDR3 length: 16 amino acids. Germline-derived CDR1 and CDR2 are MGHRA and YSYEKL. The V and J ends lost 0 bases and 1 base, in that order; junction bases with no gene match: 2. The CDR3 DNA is TGCGCCAGCAGCCAAGATCAGGGGGCGTCTGGAAACACCATATATTTT. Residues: CASSQDQGASGNTIYF.

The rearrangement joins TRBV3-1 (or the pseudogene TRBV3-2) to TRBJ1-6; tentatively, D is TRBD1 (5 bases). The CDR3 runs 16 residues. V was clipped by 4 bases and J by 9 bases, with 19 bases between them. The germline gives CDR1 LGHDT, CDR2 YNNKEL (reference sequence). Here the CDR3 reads CASSPEEGSRVSPLHF. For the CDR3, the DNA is TGTGCCAGCAGCCCCGAGGAGGGGAGTCGGGTTTCACCCCTCCACTTT.

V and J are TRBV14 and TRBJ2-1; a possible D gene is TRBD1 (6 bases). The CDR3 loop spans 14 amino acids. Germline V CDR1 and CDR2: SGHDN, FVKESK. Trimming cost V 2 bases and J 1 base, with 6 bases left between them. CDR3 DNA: TGTGCCAGCAGCCAACAGGGGTCCTACAATGAGCAGTTCTTC. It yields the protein CASSQQGSYNEQFF.

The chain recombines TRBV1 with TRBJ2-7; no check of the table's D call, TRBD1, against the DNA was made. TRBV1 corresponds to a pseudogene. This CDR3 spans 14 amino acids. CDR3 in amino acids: CTSSQDRCSYEQYF. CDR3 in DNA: TGCACCAGCAGCCAAGACAGATGCTCCTACGAGCAGTACTTC.

The chain's CDR3 is CASSHPGMGKAEAFF. CDR3 bases: TGTGCCAGCAGCCACCCGGGGATGGGGAAGGCTGAAGCTTTCTTT. V usage is TRBV6-2 or TRBV6-3 and J usage is TRBJ1-1, with D unresolved. The ends were cut back, 6 bases at V and 6 bases at J, with 20 bases in the middle. The CDR3 length is 15 residues. CDR1 and CDR2 (germline): MNHEY, SVGEGT.

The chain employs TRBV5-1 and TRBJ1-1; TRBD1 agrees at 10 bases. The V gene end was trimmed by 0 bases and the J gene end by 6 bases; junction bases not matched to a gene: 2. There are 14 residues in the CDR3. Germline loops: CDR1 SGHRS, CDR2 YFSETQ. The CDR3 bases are TGCGCCAGCAGCTTGGGACAGGGGGCGTCTGAAGCTTTCTTT. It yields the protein CASSLGQGASEAFF.

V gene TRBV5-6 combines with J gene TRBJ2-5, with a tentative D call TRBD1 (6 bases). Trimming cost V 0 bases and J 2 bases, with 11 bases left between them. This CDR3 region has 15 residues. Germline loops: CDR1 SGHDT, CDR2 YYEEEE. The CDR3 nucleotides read TGTGCCAGCAGCTTGGACGGACAGCAACAAGAGACCCAGTACTTC. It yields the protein CASSLDGQQQETQYF.

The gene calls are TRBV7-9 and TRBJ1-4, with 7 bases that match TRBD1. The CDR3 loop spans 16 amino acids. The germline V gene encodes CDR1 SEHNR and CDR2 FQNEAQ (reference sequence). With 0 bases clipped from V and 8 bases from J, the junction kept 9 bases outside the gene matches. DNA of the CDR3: TGTGCCAGCAGCTTAGCTGGGGCAGGGGGAGGCGAAAAACTGTTTTTT. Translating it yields CASSLAGAGGGEKLFF.

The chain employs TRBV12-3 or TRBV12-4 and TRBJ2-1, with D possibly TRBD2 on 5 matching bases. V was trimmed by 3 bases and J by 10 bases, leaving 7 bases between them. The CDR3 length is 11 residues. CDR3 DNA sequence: TGTGCCAGCAGTTTTGAGGGAGAGCAGTTCTTC. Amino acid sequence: CASSFEGEQFF.

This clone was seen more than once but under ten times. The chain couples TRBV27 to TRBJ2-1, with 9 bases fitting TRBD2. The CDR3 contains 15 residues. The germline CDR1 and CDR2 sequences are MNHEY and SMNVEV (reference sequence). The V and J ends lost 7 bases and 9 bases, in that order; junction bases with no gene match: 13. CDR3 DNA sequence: TGTGCCAGCATACCCGGGACTAGCCCCTACGGTGAGCAGTTCTTC. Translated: CASIPGTSPYGEQFF.

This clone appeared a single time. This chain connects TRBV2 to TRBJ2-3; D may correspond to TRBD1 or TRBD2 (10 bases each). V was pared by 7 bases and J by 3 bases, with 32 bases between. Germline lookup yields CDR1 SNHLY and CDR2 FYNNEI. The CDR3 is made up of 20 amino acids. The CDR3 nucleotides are TGTGCCAGCACCCGCAGAGGACAGGGGGTGTCTAGCGGGGGAACAGATACGCAGTATTTT. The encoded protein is CASTRRGQGVSSGGTDTQYF.

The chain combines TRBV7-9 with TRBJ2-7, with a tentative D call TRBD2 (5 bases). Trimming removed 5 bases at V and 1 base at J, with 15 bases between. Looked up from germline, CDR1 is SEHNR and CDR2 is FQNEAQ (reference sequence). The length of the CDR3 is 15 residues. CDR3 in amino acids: CASSPEVGPSYEQYF. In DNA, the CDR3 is TGTGCCAGCAGCCCGGAGGTAGGGCCATCCTACGAGCAGTACTTC.

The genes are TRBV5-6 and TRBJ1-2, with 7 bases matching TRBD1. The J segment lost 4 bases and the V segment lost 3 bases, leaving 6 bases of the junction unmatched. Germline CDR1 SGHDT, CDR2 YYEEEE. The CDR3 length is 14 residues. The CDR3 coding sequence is TGTGCCAGCAGCTCAACAGGGGATGGCTATGGCTACACCTTC. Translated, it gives CASSSTGDGYGYTF.

CDR3 protein: CASSHMSPGNEQYF. The CDR3 DNA reads TGCGCCAGCAGCCATATGAGTCCAGGGAACGAGCAGTACTTC. The rearrangement joins TRBV4-1 to TRBJ2-7; tentatively, D is TRBD1 (5 bases). V lost 3 bases, J lost 5 bases, and 14 bases lay in between. The V gene's germline CDR1 is MGHRA and CDR2 YSYEKL. The CDR3 is 14 residues long.

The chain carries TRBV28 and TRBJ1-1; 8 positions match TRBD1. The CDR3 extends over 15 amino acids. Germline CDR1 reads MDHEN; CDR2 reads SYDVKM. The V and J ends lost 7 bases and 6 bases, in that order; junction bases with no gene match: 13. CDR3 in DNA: TGTGCCAGCACCAAACGGACAGGGCGGGTGTCTGAAGCTTTCTTT. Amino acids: CASTKRTGRVSEAFF.

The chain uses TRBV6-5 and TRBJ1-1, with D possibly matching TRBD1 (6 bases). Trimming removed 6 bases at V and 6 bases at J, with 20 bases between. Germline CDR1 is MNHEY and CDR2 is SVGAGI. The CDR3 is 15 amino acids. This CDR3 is CASRIQGSMSAEAFF. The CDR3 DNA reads TGTGCCAGCAGGATACAGGGTTCGATGTCTGCTGAAGCTTTCTTT.